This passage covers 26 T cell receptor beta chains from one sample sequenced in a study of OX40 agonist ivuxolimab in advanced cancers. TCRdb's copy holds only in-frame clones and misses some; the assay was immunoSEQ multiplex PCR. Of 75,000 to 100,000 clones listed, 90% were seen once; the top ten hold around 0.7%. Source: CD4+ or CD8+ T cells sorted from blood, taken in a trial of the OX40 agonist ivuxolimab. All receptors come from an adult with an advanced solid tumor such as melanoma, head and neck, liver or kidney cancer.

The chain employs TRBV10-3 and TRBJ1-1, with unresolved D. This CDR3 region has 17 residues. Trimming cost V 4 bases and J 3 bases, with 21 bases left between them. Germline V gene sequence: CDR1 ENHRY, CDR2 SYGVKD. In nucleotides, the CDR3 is TGTGCCATCAGTGCCTCGAGCCCTTTCAGAGAACACACTGAAGCTTTCTTT. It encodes CAISASSPFREHTEAFF.

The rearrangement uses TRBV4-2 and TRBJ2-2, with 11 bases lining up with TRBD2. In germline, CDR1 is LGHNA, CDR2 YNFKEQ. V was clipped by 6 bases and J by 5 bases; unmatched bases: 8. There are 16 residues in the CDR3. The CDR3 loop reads CASSLPSGRRTGELFF. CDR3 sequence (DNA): TGTGCCAGCAGTCTCCCTAGCGGGAGGCGGACCGGGGAGCTGTTTTTT.

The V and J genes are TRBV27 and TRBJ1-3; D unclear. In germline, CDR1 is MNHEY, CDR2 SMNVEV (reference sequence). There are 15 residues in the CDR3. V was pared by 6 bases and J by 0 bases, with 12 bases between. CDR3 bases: TGTGCCAGCAGCCCAAGTGGGAGCTCTGGAAACACCATATATTTT. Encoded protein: CASSPSGSSGNTIYF.

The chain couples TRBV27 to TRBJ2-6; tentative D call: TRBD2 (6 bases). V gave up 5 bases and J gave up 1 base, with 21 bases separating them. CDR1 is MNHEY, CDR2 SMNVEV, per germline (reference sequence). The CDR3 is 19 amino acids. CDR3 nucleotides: TGTGCCAGCAGTACCCGATGGGGGGTAATTAGTTCTGGGGCCAACGTCCTGACTTTC. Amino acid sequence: CASSTRWGVISSGANVLTF. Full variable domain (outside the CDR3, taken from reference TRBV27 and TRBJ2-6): EAQVTQNPRYLITVTGKKLTVTCSQNMNHEYMSWYRQDPGLGLRQIYYSMNVEVTDKGDVPEGYKVSRKEKRNFPLILESPSPNQTSLYFCASSTRWGVISSGANVLTFGAGSRLTVL.

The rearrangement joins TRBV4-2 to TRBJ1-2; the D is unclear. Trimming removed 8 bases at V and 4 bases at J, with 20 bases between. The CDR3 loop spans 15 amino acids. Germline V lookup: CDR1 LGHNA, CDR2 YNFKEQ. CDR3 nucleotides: TGTGCCAGCTCCAATCGGCCTGGTGGCGGCTATGGCTACACCTTC. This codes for CASSNRPGGGYGYTF.

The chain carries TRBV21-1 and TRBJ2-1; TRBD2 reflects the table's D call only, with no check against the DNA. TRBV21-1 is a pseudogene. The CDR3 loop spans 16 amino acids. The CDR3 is CASSKVNGSSYNEQFF. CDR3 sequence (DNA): TGTGCCAGCAGCAAAGTTAACGGGAGCTCCTACAATGAGCAGTTCTTC.

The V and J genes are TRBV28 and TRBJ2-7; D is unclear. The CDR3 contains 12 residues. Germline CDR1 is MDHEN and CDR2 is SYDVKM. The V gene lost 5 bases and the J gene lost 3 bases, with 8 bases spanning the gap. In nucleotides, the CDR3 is TGTGCCAGCAGTCACTCTAACTACGAGCAGTACTTC. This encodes CASSHSNYEQYF.

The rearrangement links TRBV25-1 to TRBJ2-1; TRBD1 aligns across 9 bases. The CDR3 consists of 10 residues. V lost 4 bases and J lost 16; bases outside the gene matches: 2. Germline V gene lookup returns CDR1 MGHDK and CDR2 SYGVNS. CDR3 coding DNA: TGTGCCAGCAGTGCGACAGGGGGATTCTTC. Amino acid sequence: CASSATGGFF.

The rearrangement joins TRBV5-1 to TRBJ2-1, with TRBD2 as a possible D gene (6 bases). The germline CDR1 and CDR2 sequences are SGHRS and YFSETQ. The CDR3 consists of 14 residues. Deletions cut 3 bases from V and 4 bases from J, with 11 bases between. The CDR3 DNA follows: TGCGCCAGCAGCTCCTTAGCGGCTTACAATGAGCAGTTCTTC. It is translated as CASSSLAAYNEQFF.

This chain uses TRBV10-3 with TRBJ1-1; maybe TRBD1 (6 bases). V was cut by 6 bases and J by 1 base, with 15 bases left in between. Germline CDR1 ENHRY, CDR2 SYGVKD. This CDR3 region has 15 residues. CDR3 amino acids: CAIRDTGTENTEAFF. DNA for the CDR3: TGTGCCATCAGGGATACAGGGACGGAGAACACTGAAGCTTTCTTT.

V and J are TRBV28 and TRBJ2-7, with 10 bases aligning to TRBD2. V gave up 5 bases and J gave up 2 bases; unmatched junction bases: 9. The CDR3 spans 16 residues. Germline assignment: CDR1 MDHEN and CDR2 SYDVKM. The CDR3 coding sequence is TGTGCCAGCAGTACTGCAGCGGGAGGGCCCACCTACGAGCAGTACTTC. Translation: CASSTAAGGPTYEQYF.

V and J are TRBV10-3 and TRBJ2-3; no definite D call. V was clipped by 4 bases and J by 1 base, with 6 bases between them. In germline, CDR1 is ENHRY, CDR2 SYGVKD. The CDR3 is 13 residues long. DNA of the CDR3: TGTGCCATCAGTGCCCGGGGCACAGATACGCAGTATTTT. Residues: CAISARGTDTQYF.

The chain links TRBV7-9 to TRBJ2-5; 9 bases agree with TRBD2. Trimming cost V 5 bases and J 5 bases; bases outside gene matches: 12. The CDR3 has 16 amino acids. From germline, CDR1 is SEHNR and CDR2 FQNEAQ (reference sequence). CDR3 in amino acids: CASSPTGVAGAETQYF. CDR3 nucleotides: TGTGCCAGCAGCCCTACGGGGGTAGCGGGAGCGGAGACCCAGTACTTC.

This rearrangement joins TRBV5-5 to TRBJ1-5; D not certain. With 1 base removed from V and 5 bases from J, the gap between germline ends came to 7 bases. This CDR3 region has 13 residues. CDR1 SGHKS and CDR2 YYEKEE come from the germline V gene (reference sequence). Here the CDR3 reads CASSLMQYQPQHF. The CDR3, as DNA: TGTGCCAGCAGCTTGATGCAGTATCAGCCCCAGCATTTT.

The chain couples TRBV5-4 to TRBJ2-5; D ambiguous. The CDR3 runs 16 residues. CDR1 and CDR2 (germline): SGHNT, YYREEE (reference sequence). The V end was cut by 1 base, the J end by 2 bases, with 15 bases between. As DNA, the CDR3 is TGTGCCAGCAGCTTGAAGACTCACCCAGCGCAAGAGACCCAGTACTTC. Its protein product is CASSLKTHPAQETQYF.

The CDR3 DNA sequence: TGTGCCAGTAGTGAACAGGGAATCGGGGAGCTGTTTTTT. Its protein is CASSEQGIGELFF. The gene calls are TRBV19 and TRBJ2-2; possible D gene TRBD1, 6 bases. Trimming pared 5 bases from V and 7 bases from J, leaving 11 bases between. Germline V gene lookup returns CDR1 LNHDA and CDR2 SQIVND (reference sequence). The CDR3 covers 13 residues.

CDR3 in DNA: TGTGCCAGCAGGACAAAGGGTAGCAATCAGCCCCAGCATTTT. Translation gives CASRTKGSNQPQHF. The chain carries TRBV5-4 and TRBJ1-5; D is uncertain. CDR3 size: 14 residues. Per germline, CDR1 SGHNT and CDR2 YYREEE (reference sequence). Trimming stripped 5 bases from V and 0 bases from J, with 9 bases between.

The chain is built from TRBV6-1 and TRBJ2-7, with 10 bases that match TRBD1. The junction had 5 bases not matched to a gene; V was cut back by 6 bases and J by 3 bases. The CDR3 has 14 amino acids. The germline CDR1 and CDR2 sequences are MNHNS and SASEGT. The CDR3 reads CASRRGQGYYEQYF. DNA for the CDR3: TGTGCCAGCAGACGGGGACAGGGGTACTACGAGCAGTACTTC.

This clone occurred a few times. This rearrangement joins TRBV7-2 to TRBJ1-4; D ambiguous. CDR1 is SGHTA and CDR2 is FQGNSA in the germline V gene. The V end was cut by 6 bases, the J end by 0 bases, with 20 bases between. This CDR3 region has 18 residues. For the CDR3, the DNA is TGTGCCAGCAGTTCTGTGAGCAGGAGCCAACCAACTAATGAAAAACTGTTTTTT. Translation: CASSSVSRSQPTNEKLFF.

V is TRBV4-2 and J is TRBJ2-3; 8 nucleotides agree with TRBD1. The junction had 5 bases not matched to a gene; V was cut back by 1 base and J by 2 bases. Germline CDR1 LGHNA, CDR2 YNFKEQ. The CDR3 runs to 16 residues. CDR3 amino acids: CASSQGGQGDTDTQYF. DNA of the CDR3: TGTGCCAGCAGCCAAGGTGGACAGGGAGACACAGATACGCAGTATTTT.

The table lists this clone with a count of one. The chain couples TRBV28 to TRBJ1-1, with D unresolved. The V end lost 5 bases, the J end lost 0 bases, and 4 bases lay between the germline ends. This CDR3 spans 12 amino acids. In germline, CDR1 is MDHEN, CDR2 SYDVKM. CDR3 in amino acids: CASSQLNTEAFF. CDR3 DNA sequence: TGTGCCAGCAGTCAACTGAACACTGAAGCTTTCTTT. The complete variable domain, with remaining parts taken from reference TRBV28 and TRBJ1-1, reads DVKVTQSSRYLVKRTGEKVFLECVQDMDHENMFWYRQDPGLGLRLIYFSYDVKMKEKGDIPEGYSVSREKKERFSLILESASTNQTSMYLCASSQLNTEAFFGQGTRLTVV.

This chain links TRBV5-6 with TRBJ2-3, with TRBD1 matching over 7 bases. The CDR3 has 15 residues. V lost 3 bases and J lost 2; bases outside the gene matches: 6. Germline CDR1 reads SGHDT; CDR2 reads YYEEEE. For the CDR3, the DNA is TGTGCCAGCAGCTCTCGGGACAGCTACACAGATACGCAGTATTTT. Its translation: CASSSRDSYTDTQYF.

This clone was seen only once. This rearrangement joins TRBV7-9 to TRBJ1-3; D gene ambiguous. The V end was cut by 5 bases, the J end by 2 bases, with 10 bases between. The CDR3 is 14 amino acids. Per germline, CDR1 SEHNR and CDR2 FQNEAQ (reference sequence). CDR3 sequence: CASSRGGPGNTIYF. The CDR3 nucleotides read TGTGCCAGCAGCCGAGGAGGACCTGGAAACACCATATATTTT.

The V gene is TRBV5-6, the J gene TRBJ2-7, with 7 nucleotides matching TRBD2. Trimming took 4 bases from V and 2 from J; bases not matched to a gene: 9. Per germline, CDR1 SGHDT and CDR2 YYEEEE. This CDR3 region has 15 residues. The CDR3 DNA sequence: TGTGCCAGCAGCCGTATCGGGGGGTCAACCTACGAGCAGTACTTC. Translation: CASSRIGGSTYEQYF.

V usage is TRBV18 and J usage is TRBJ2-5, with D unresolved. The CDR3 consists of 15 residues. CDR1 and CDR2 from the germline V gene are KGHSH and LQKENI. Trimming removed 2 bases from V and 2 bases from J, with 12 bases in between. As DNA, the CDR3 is TGTGCCAGCTCACCAGGGGTAAGAGTTCAAGAGACCCAGTACTTC. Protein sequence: CASSPGVRVQETQYF. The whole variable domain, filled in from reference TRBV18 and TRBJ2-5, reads NAGVMQNPRHLVRRRGQEARLRCSPMKGHSHVYWYRQLPEEGLKFMVYLQKENIIDESGMPKERFSAEFPKEGPSILRIQQVVRGDSAAYFCASSPGVRVQETQYFGPGTRLLVL.

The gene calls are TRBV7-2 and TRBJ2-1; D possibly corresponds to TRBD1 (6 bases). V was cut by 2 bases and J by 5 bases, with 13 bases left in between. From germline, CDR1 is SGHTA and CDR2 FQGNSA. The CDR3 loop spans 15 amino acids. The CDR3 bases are TGTGCCAGCAGCTTATCGGGACAATCAAACAATGAGCAGTTCTTC. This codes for CASSLSGQSNNEQFF.